The present entry profiles one T cell receptor (beta chain) with its context. Antigen: not known. This sample is part of a study of regulatory and conventional T cells in RAG deficiency. Regulatory T cells were sorted from blood as CD4+ CD25-high CD127-low cells. Points from the study as a whole: Shannon entropy fell and Simpson indices rose in RAG-deficient patients. Compared with controls, unique Treg TCR beta sequences dropped around 110-fold in Omenn syndrome and CID/AS. Patient subsets had shorter CDR3s; Omenn Treg-Tconv overlap exceeded 85%.

Germline CDR1 is SGHDT and CDR2 is YYEEEE. V shed 4 bases, J shed 4 bases, and the junction held 10 bases outside the gene matches. The CDR3 runs to 16 residues. The data were produced by immunoSEQ multiplex PCR, yet TCRdb's version contains in-frame clones alone and is incomplete. The repertoire holds roughly 19,000 clones, with approximately 88% as singletons. These data are also associated with another study on regulatory T cells. Per that paper: Amplification used 52 TRBV primers and 13 TRBJ primers. Regulatory T cells showed the strongest V-J pair restriction and V/J gene skewing among patient repertoires.

The chain joins TRBV5-6 to TRBJ2-1; 8 bases are shared with TRBD2. The material sequenced was Tregs sorted from blood. This TCR derives from a human donor in good health. This chain's CDR3 is CASSNSLRGAYNEQFF. The CDR3 DNA is TGTGCCAGCAGCAATTCTTTGCGGGGGGCATACAATGAGCAGTTCTTC.